These T cell receptor beta chains were read from a single sample in a study of Tregs in tolerant kidney transplant recipients. The repertoire was sequenced with immunoSEQ multiplex PCR; TCRdb's copy has only in-frame clones and lacks some. This table has some 55,000 clones, about four fifths appearing once. Sequencing was carried out using CD4+ T cells from blood. The receptors come from a human donor in good health. The CDR3 runs from the conserved cysteine through the conserved F or W. The D gene is left open where the match is weak. Not all rows give a size; the values are once, few, many and, for expanded clones, a class.

size,V,D,J,CDR3,DNA
NA,TRBV19,NA,TRBJ1-4,CASNASKGKLFF,TGTGCCAGTAATGCATCAAAAGGAAAACTGTTTTTT
NA,TRBV2,NA,TRBJ2-3,CASSELASTDTQYF,TGTGCCAGCAGTGAGCTAGCTTCCACAGATACGCAGTATTTT
NA,TRBV7-2,NA,TRBJ1-2,CASSLVRLLYGYTF,TGTGCCAGCAGCTTAGTTAGGTTACTCTATGGCTACACCTTC
NA,TRBV21-1,NA,TRBJ1-2,CATTPGAQNLDNYGYTF,TGTGCCACCACCCCGGGAGCACAAAACTTAGATAACTATGGCTACACCTTC
NA,TRBV14,TRBD1,TRBJ1-1,CASTRETGVGLWGTEAFF,TGTGCCAGCACCCGAGAAACAGGGGTAGGTCTATGGGGCACTGAAGCTTTCTTT
NA,TRBV21-1,NA,TRBJ2-1,CASPRGQPWDEQFF,TGTGCCAGCCCCCGGGGGCAGCCCTGGGATGAGCAGTTCTTC
once,TRBV11-3,TRBD2,TRBJ2-1,CASSPTSGSKNEQFF,TGTGCCAGCAGCCCGACTAGCGGGAGTAAAAATGAGCAGTTCTTC
NA,TRBV5-1,NA,TRBJ1-1,CASSSGDLGTEAFF,TGCGCCAGCAGCTCAGGGGACCTGGGCACTGAAGCTTTCTTT
NA,TRBV7-8,TRBD2,TRBJ2-5,CASSLGSSGSFSETQYF,TGTGCCAGCAGCTTAGGATCTAGCGGGAGTTTTTCAGAGACCCAGTACTTC
NA,TRBV7-3,NA,TRBJ2-3,CASSDRTSTDTQYF,TGTGCCAGCAGCGATAGGACTAGCACAGATACGCAGTATTTT
NA,TRBV6-5,TRBD1,TRBJ1-6,CASSRGGAHSPLHF,TGTGCCAGCAGCAGGGGGGGGGCGCATTCACCCCTCCACTTT
NA,TRBV7-2,TRBD2,TRBJ2-2,CASSRSGRRTGELFF,TGTGCCAGCAGCCGGAGCGGGAGGAGGACCGGGGAGCTGTTTTTT
NA,TRBV4-1,NA,TRBJ1-2,CASSSRAEYGYTF,TGCGCCAGCAGTTCACGGGCGGAGTATGGCTACACCTTC
NA,TRBV7-9,TRBD1,TRBJ1-1,CASSYTGTGGTEAFF,TGTGCCAGCAGCTATACCGGGACAGGGGGAACTGAAGCTTTCTTT
NA,TRBV7-3,TRBD1,TRBJ2-5,CASSRNRGETQYF,TGTGCCAGCAGCCGTAACAGGGGAGAGACCCAGTACTTC
NA,TRBV7-2,NA,TRBJ2-1,CASSLEGAGMWFF,TGTGCCAGCAGCTTAGAAGGCGCGGGTATGTGGTTCTTC
NA,TRBV7-7,NA,TRBJ2-4,CASSLAPDRLRLAKNIQYF,TGTGCTAGCAGCTTAGCCCCGGACAGACTAAGACTAGCCAAAAACATTCAGTACTTC
NA,TRBV18,NA,TRBJ1-2,CASSPGLVSNYGYTF,TGTGCCAGCTCACCAGGGTTAGTTTCTAACTATGGCTACACCTTC
NA,TRBV29-1,NA,TRBJ2-5,CSAGGETQYF,TGCAGCGCAGGTGGTGAGACCCAGTACTTC
once,TRBV10-1,TRBD2,TRBJ2-7,CASSVFVAGCVCEQYF,TGCGCCAGCAGTGTTTTCGTAGCGGGATGTGTCTGCGAGCAGTACTTC
NA,TRBV6-5,TRBD2,TRBJ2-7,CASSYLGTSGTSGQYF,TGTGCCAGCAGTTACCTAGGGACTAGCGGGACCTCCGGGCAGTACTTC
NA,TRBV7-3,NA,TRBJ2-2,CASSLLRGRELFF,TGTGCCAGCAGCTTGCTCAGGGGCAGGGAGCTGTTTTTT
NA,TRBV7-2,TRBD1,TRBJ2-2,CASSIWDSDLSGELFF,TGTGCCAGCAGTATATGGGACAGCGATCTCTCCGGGGAGCTGTTTTTT
NA,TRBV5-6,NA,TRBJ2-1,CASSPPFGQSSYNEQFF,TGTGCCAGCAGCCCCCCATTCGGGCAGAGCTCCTACAATGAGCAGTTCTTC
NA,TRBV19,NA,TRBJ2-1,CATSTSSLYNEQFF,TGTGCCACCAGTACTAGCTCGCTTTACAATGAGCAGTTCTTC
NA,TRBV27,TRBD1,TRBJ1-6,CASSLFRKRTGRGNSPLHF,TGTGCCAGCAGTTTATTTCGAAAGAGGACAGGGCGCGGTAATTCACCCCTCCACTTT